The rows below give T cell receptor beta chains drawn from one sample of a study of technical replicates of blood from a few donors. TCRdb's table, derived via immunoSEQ multiplex PCR, lists solely in-frame clones and lacks some. This table has 65,000 to 90,000 clones, 90% appearing once. Sequenced input: PBMCs. These receptors were collected from a human donor in good health. Some clones in this sample may be carry-over from other donors' samples. Both conserved end residues are part of each CDR3. D genes are given only for firm matches. For some rows the clone size is stated as once, few or many, or as a class when expanded; others skip it.

j_gene: TRBJ1-1
v_gene: TRBV5-4
abundance: .
d_gene: .
CDR3aa: CASSLSTVNTEAFF
CDR3nt: TGTGCCAGCAGCCTCTCGACAGTGAACACTGAAGCTTTCTTT

j_gene: TRBJ2-1
v_gene: TRBV19
abundance: .
d_gene: .
CDR3aa: CASSIQGNEQFF
CDR3nt: TGTGCCAGTAGTATACAGGGTAATGAGCAGTTCTTC

j_gene: TRBJ1-5
v_gene: TRBV15
abundance: once
d_gene: .
CDR3aa: CATSGGGIQPQHF
CDR3nt: TGTGCCACCAGCGGGGGAGGGATCCAGCCCCAGCATTTT

j_gene: TRBJ2-7
v_gene: TRBV11-3
abundance: .
d_gene: TRBD1
CDR3aa: CASSLPRTGVYEQYF
CDR3nt: TGTGCCAGCAGCTTACCCAGGACAGGGGTCTACGAGCAGTACTTC

j_gene: TRBJ1-1
v_gene: TRBV7-2
abundance: .
d_gene: TRBD1
CDR3aa: CASSPTGLTNTEAFF
CDR3nt: TGTGCCAGCAGCCCGACAGGGCTAACGAACACTGAAGCTTTCTTT

j_gene: TRBJ2-5
v_gene: TRBV5-1
abundance: .
d_gene: TRBD2
CDR3aa: CASSTGLAGHETQYF
CDR3nt: TGCGCCAGCAGCACCGGACTAGCGGGGCATGAGACCCAGTACTTC

j_gene: TRBJ1-2
v_gene: TRBV5-1
abundance: .
d_gene: .
CDR3aa: CASSYEISYYGYTF
CDR3nt: TGCGCCAGCAGCTATGAGATCTCCTACTATGGCTACACCTTC

j_gene: TRBJ1-3
v_gene: TRBV29-1
abundance: .
d_gene: .
CDR3aa: CSFSPWGENTIYF
CDR3nt: TGCAGCTTTTCCCCCTGGGGGGAAAACACCATATATTTT

j_gene: TRBJ2-7
v_gene: TRBV25-1
abundance: .
d_gene: .
CDR3aa: CASSVQIHYEQYF
CDR3nt: TGTGCCAGCAGTGTCCAGATCCACTACGAGCAGTACTTC

j_gene: TRBJ2-5
v_gene: TRBV29-1
abundance: .
d_gene: TRBD2
CDR3aa: CSVVGRAGGNQETQYF
CDR3nt: TGCAGCGTTGTAGGTCGGGCGGGAGGGAACCAAGAGACCCAGTACTTC

j_gene: TRBJ2-7
v_gene: TRBV6-6
abundance: .
d_gene: .
CDR3aa: CASSYSAGSREQYF
CDR3nt: TGTGCCAGCAGTTACTCGGCAGGGTCTCGCGAGCAGTACTTC

j_gene: TRBJ1-2
v_gene: TRBV5-6
abundance: many
d_gene: .
CDR3aa: CASSLVEGARSYGYTF
CDR3nt: TGTGCCAGCAGCTTGGTAGAAGGGGCCCGCTCCTATGGCTACACCTTC

j_gene: TRBJ2-2
v_gene: TRBV7-8
abundance: .
d_gene: .
CDR3aa: CASSPYDRIPGELFF
CDR3nt: TGTGCCAGCAGCCCCTACGACAGAATACCCGGGGAGCTGTTTTTT

j_gene: TRBJ2-5
v_gene: TRBV4-3
abundance: .
d_gene: TRBD1
CDR3aa: CASSQTGAKTQYF
CDR3nt: TGCGCCAGCAGCCAGACAGGGGCAAAGACCCAGTACTTC

j_gene: TRBJ1-1
v_gene: TRBV18
abundance: .
d_gene: .
CDR3aa: CASSLSGTSTEAFF
CDR3nt: TGTGCCAGCTCACTCTCGGGGACATCCACTGAAGCTTTCTTT

j_gene: TRBJ2-1
v_gene: TRBV7-2
abundance: .
d_gene: .
CDR3aa: CASSLLALNYNEQFF
CDR3nt: TGTGCCAGCAGCCTGCTTGCCCTAAATTACAATGAGCAGTTCTTC

j_gene: TRBJ1-5
v_gene: TRBV23-1
abundance: .
d_gene: TRBD1
CDR3aa: CASSQFARGQKKPQHF
CDR3nt: TGCGCCAGCAGTCAATTCGCCAGGGGGCAGAAGAAGCCCCAGCATTTT

j_gene: TRBJ2-4
v_gene: TRBV6-5
abundance: .
d_gene: TRBD2
CDR3aa: CASSSLAGVAKNIQYF
CDR3nt: TGTGCCAGCAGTTCGCTAGCGGGAGTGGCCAAAAACATTCAGTACTTC

j_gene: TRBJ1-2
v_gene: TRBV5-8
abundance: .
d_gene: .
CDR3aa: CASVADRLFGYTF
CDR3nt: TGTGCCAGCGTCGCGGACAGACTTTTCGGCTACACCTTC

j_gene: TRBJ2-1
v_gene: TRBV14
abundance: .
d_gene: TRBD1
CDR3aa: CASSRGGRTGGYNEQFF
CDR3nt: TGTGCCAGCAGCCGGGGGGGCAGGACAGGGGGTTACAATGAGCAGTTCTTC

j_gene: TRBJ2-5
v_gene: TRBV9
abundance: .
d_gene: TRBD2
CDR3aa: CASSAGTSGGLQETQYF
CDR3nt: TGTGCCAGCAGCGCCGGGACTAGCGGGGGGCTACAAGAGACCCAGTACTTC

j_gene: TRBJ2-1
v_gene: TRBV4-2
abundance: .
d_gene: .
CDR3aa: CASSQDHPAFSGNEQFF
CDR3nt: TGTGCCAGCAGCCAAGATCACCCGGCCTTTTCGGGCAATGAGCAGTTCTTC

j_gene: TRBJ2-3
v_gene: TRBV7-9
abundance: .
d_gene: .
CDR3aa: CASSPSTDTQYF
CDR3nt: TGTGCCAGCAGCCCGTCTACAGATACGCAGTATTTT

j_gene: TRBJ2-1
v_gene: TRBV30
abundance: .
d_gene: TRBD1
CDR3aa: CAWRQTGAPNEQFF
CDR3nt: TGTGCCTGGAGACAGACAGGGGCCCCCAATGAGCAGTTCTTC

j_gene: TRBJ2-7
v_gene: TRBV12-5
abundance: .
d_gene: .
CDR3aa: CASGLLVRTTIEQYF
CDR3nt: TGTGCTAGTGGTTTATTGGTCCGGACTACTATCGAGCAGTACTTC

j_gene: TRBJ2-3
v_gene: TRBV6-6
abundance: .
d_gene: TRBD1
CDR3aa: CASNRDRPTDTQYF
CDR3nt: TGTGCCAGCAACCGGGACAGGCCCACAGATACGCAGTATTTT

j_gene: TRBJ2-2
v_gene: TRBV30
abundance: .
d_gene: TRBD2
CDR3aa: CAWSVAVAGAAGELFF
CDR3nt: TGTGCCTGGAGTGTAGCGGTAGCGGGAGCGGCCGGGGAGCTGTTTTTT

j_gene: TRBJ2-7
v_gene: TRBV9
abundance: .
d_gene: TRBD2
CDR3aa: CASSAGTSGGLYEQYF
CDR3nt: TGTGCCAGCAGCGCCGGGACTAGCGGGGGCCTTTACGAGCAGTACTTC

j_gene: TRBJ2-1
v_gene: TRBV7-3
abundance: .
d_gene: TRBD2
CDR3aa: CASSLKGSSGKRNEQFF
CDR3nt: TGTGCCAGCAGCCTTAAAGGCTCTAGCGGGAAACGGAATGAGCAGTTCTTC

j_gene: TRBJ2-3
v_gene: TRBV29-1
abundance: .
d_gene: .
CDR3aa: CSVPGAGLADTQYF
CDR3nt: TGCAGCGTTCCAGGTGCGGGACTGGCAGATACGCAGTATTTT

j_gene: TRBJ2-2
v_gene: TRBV9
abundance: .
d_gene: TRBD2
CDR3aa: CASSERGANTGELFF
CDR3nt: TGTGCCAGCAGTGAGCGGGGGGCGAACACCGGGGAGCTGTTTTTT

j_gene: TRBJ2-1
v_gene: TRBV6-1
abundance: .
d_gene: .
CDR3aa: CASSEAATVNEQFF
CDR3nt: TGTGCCAGCAGTGAAGCTGCGACAGTCAATGAGCAGTTCTTC

j_gene: TRBJ1-1
v_gene: TRBV7-9
abundance: once
d_gene: TRBD1
CDR3aa: CASSSTGVTEAFF
CDR3nt: TGTGCCAGCAGCTCCACAGGGGTTACTGAAGCTTTCTTT

j_gene: TRBJ2-3
v_gene: TRBV5-1
abundance: once
d_gene: .
CDR3aa: CASSPGLDTQYF
CDR3nt: TGCGCCAGCAGCCCGGGACTGGATACGCAGTATTTT

j_gene: TRBJ1-1
v_gene: TRBV2
abundance: .
d_gene: TRBD1
CDR3aa: CASTPGGAGNTEAFF
CDR3nt: TGTGCCAGCACTCCAGGGGGCGCGGGGAACACTGAAGCTTTCTTT

j_gene: TRBJ1-3
v_gene: TRBV7-9
abundance: .
d_gene: .
CDR3aa: CASSPTSSGNTIYF
CDR3nt: TGTGCCAGCAGCCCGACAAGCTCTGGAAACACCATATATTTT

j_gene: TRBJ1-4
v_gene: TRBV15
abundance: .
d_gene: .
CDR3aa: CATSRQATTNEKLFF
CDR3nt: TGTGCCACCAGCAGACAGGCTACAACTAATGAAAAACTGTTTTTT

j_gene: TRBJ1-2
v_gene: TRBV7-2
abundance: .
d_gene: .
CDR3aa: CASSLDHLPGWGGYTF
CDR3nt: TGTGCCAGCAGCTTAGATCACCTACCAGGGTGGGGTGGCTACACCTTC

j_gene: TRBJ1-1
v_gene: TRBV7-9
abundance: .
d_gene: .
CDR3aa: CASSPVRRGEAFF
CDR3nt: TGTGCCAGCAGCCCGGTGCGGCGGGGTGAAGCTTTCTTT

j_gene: TRBJ2-5
v_gene: TRBV5-6
abundance: .
d_gene: .
CDR3aa: CASSSEGDQETQYF
CDR3nt: TGTGCCAGCAGCTCAGAGGGTGACCAAGAGACCCAGTACTTC